This entry is about one TCR beta chain. The antigen it recognizes is unknown. The input lacks base qualities; no much larger clone sits a single base away. The data were obtained in a study of PD-1 blockade in mismatch repair-deficient tumors (dated by TCRdb to 2017 to 2019). Regarding the complete study: Between September 2013 and 2016, the trial enrolled approximately 91 consecutive patients with roughly eleven types of mismatch repair-deficient cancer, all of whom had received prior treatment and were progressing. Tumor-associated T cell clones in the peripheral blood of patients responding to PD-1 blockade were tracked using deep sequencing of TCR CDR3 regions. What the authors observed across the whole study: After pembrolizumab, tumor-resident clones, which were often undetectable in blood before treatment, expanded rapidly and then contracted, generally ahead of radiologic responses. Three of seven peptides elicited clonal expansion, yielding under 150 unique blood TCRs, seven also found in tumor; all positive peptides derived from frameshift mutations.

The library was built by means of the immunoSEQ multiplex PCR assay. The study's own analysis went as follows. Clones were defined as neoantigen-specific by significant expansion to the relevant peptide and no significant expansion to any other tested peptide. What TCRdb holds here is the immuneACCESS table cut down to in-frame rearrangements. Part of the clones is not present; checked against another copy, under half of the missing clones reflect an unresolved V gene, and the others are unexplained. V and J calls and clone size are those listed in that table; D and trimming were worked out from the DNA. The sample yields about 14,000 clones; 80% to 85% were counted once. 20% to 25% of the sample is held by the ten biggest clonotypes. The intended sense of this specimen's time point label: approximately ten-day in vitro stimulation with candidate neoantigen peptide 4. For every enrolled patient, mismatch repair deficiency was confirmed by either polymerase chain reaction or immunohistochemistry. TCR sequencing was carried out for three patients who responded to pembrolizumab therapy. Several ELISpot-reactive candidate neoantigen peptides were each used in an approximately nine-day in vitro stimulation before TCR sequencing. As the baseline for calculating clone fold-changes, a control culture with no peptide was run in an identical way. Pembrolizumab PD-1 blockade was prospectively tested in advanced mismatch repair-deficient cancers, regardless of tissue of origin, in the phase II trial.

CDR1 SGHRS and CDR2 YFSETQ were looked up in the germline V gene. The CDR3 measures 14 amino acids from cysteine to phenylalanine. This entry keeps only the CDR3 DNA: 42 bases, framed from base 1. V is clipped by 0 bases and J by 4 bases, and the sequence between their germline boundaries is 8 bases long. This receptor was taken from an adult with mismatch repair-deficient cancer. The sample here was cells cultured in vitro, taken from a patient treated with pembrolizumab. This chain joins TRBV5-1 to TRBJ2-1, with the D segment identity uncertain. The bases are TGCGCCAGCAGCTTGGGATCAGATTACAATGAGCAGTTCTTC. This yields the protein CASSLGSDYNEQFF.